The 24 T cell receptor beta chains listed next were all sequenced from one sample in a study of CD8 T cells in ankylosing spondylitis (dated 2017 in TCRdb). The full study reports these points: Blood from ankylosing spondylitis patients appeared to be characterized by a TCR beta motif made up of about 8 highly homologous amino acid variants.

Library preparation used 5' RACE. Instrument on record: Illumina HiSeq 2500. TCRdb reprocessing: public reads trimmed at Q25 with fastp, clones called with MiXCR, in-frame beta chains kept. Here each entry gathers all rows of one CDR3 protein and keeps the most common genes and DNA. This sample holds a few hundred thousand distinct CDR3 sequences; approximately 20% were observed only once. The ten largest clones add up to about 42% of the sample. These receptors' targets are unknown. The sequenced sample was blood, either unsorted or a sorted T cell fraction (not recorded which). Receptors were obtained from a male donor with ankylosing spondylitis.

The J gene is TRBJ2-7, the V gene TRBV5-6, with a weak D call TRBD1 (5 bases). Germline CDR1 reads SGHDT; CDR2 reads YYEEEE. V was shortened by 5 bases and J by 0 bases, with 12 bases between the two germline ends. The CDR3 is 14 amino acids. In DNA, the CDR3 is TGTGCCAGCAGTCCGATAGGGGACTCCTACGAGCAGTACTTC. Translating it yields CASSPIGDSYEQYF.

This clonotype was observed a handful of times. V gene TRBV3-1 combines with J gene TRBJ2-7; D is possibly TRBD2 (5 bases). The CDR3 totals 16 residues. Trimming removed 0 bases from V and 3 bases from J, with 15 bases in between. Germline V gene sequence: CDR1 LGHDT, CDR2 YNNKEL (reference sequence). Here the CDR3 DNA reads TGTGCCAGCAGCCAAGACGGAGGAGGAGGCGGCTACGAGCAGTACTTC. Residues: CASSQDGGGGGYEQYF.

The rearrangement links TRBV16 to TRBJ2-7; D unresolved. V was trimmed by 0 bases and J by 12 bases, leaving 12 bases between them. CDR1 is KGHSY, CDR2 FQNENV, per germline. This CDR3 is 12 amino acids long. The CDR3 protein is CASSQSYGQTYF. The CDR3 DNA reads TGTGCCAGCAGCCAATCTTACGGCCAGACGTACTTC.

The chain joins TRBV2 to TRBJ1-5; tentatively, D is TRBD1 (5 bases). CDR3 length: 15 amino acids. The germline V gene has CDR1 SNHLY and CDR2 FYNNEI. V lost 1 base, J lost 4 bases, and 11 bases lay in between. CDR3 loop: CASSEGQGWNQPQHF. The CDR3 DNA reads TGTGCCAGCAGTGAAGGCCAGGGTTGGAATCAGCCCCAGCATTTT.

The V gene is TRBV7-9, the J gene TRBJ2-1, with D unclear. Trimming stripped 5 bases from V and 7 bases from J, with 3 bases between. The germline CDR1 and CDR2 sequences are SEHNR and FQNEAQ (reference sequence). The length of the CDR3 is 10 residues. The CDR3 spells CASSPNEQFF. The CDR3 nucleotides are TGTGCCAGCAGCCCGAATGAGCAGTTCTTC.

This clonotype occurred many times. This chain links TRBV12-3 or TRBV12-4 with TRBJ1-1; 8 bases match TRBD1. The ends lost 6 bases at V and 1 base at J; junction bases unmatched: 4. CDR3 length: 14 amino acids. The CDR3 spells CASSKGQANTEAFF. In DNA, the CDR3 is TGTGCCAGCAGCAAGGGACAGGCGAACACTGAAGCTTTCTTT.

This clonotype was counted only a few times. The V gene is TRBV7-9, the J gene TRBJ2-7; unclear D gene. The germline V gene has CDR1 SEHNR and CDR2 FQNEAQ (reference sequence). V lost 11 bases to trimming and J lost 5 bases, with 19 bases between them. The CDR3 sequence is 13 residues long. CDR3 sequence (DNA): TGTGCCTCGACCGACATTCTAGACCACGAGCAGTACTTC. It yields the protein CASTDILDHEQYF.

The rearrangement links TRBV6-5 to TRBJ2-7; 7 bases agree with TRBD1. The CDR3 spans 14 residues. Trimming took 2 bases from V and 1 from J; bases not matched to a gene: 2. CDR1 MNHEY and CDR2 SVGAGI come from the germline V gene. DNA for the CDR3: TGTGCCAGCAGTTACACGACAGGGTCCTACGAGCAGTACTTC. The encoded protein is CASSYTTGSYEQYF.

The J gene is TRBJ2-7, the V gene TRBV4-1, with D hard to call. The length of the CDR3 is 15 residues. V gave up 1 base and J gave up 3 bases, with 13 bases separating them. Germline V CDR1 and CDR2: MGHRA, YSYEKL. In DNA form, the CDR3 reads TGCGCCAGCAGCCAAGGCCAGACACCTAACTACGAGCAGTACTTC. This codes for CASSQGQTPNYEQYF.

The J gene is TRBJ2-7, the V gene TRBV12-3 or TRBV12-4; 10 bases are shared with TRBD2. V was clipped by 3 bases and J by 4 bases; unmatched bases: 0. CDR3 length: 13 amino acids. The CDR3 coding sequence is TGTGCCAGCAGTTTGACTAGCGGGTACGAGCAGTACTTC. Encoded protein: CASSLTSGYEQYF.

This clonotype showed up just a few times. The chain uses TRBV5-1 and TRBJ1-4; a weak D match, TRBD1 (5 bases). Trimming left V 4 bases short and J 6 bases short, with 16 bases between. CDR1 is SGHRS, CDR2 YFSETQ, per germline. CDR3 length: 15 residues. The CDR3, as DNA: TGCGCCAGCAGCGCTGGGGACGGCCTGGATGAAAAACTGTTTTTT. Amino acids: CASSAGDGLDEKLFF. Combining the CDR3 with reference TRBV5-1 and TRBJ1-4 gives the whole variable domain KAGVTQTPRYLIKTRGQQVTLSCSPISGHRSVSWYQQTPGQGLQFLFEYFSETQRNKGNFPGRFSGRQFSNSRSEMNVSTLELGDSALYLCASSAGDGLDEKLFFGSGTQLSVL.

This clonotype was seen only a few times. The V call is TRBV4-1, the J call TRBJ2-4; D uncertain. Germline loops: CDR1 MGHRA, CDR2 YSYEKL. Trimming took 3 bases from V and 0 from J, leaving 3 bases between them. CDR3 length: 13 residues. The CDR3 sequence: CASSHEAKNIQYF. The CDR3 DNA sequence: TGCGCCAGCAGCCATGAAGCCAAAAACATTCAGTACTTC.

This clonotype has only a few counts. V is TRBV12-3 or TRBV12-4 and J is TRBJ2-4; D unresolved. With 7 bases removed from V and 3 bases from J, the gap between germline ends came to 13 bases. This CDR3 has 14 amino acids. CDR3 in DNA: TGTGCCAGCACCCGGCAGGATGGCAAAAACATTCAGTACTTC. Protein: CASTRQDGKNIQYF.

This clonotype was seen only a few times. The V call is TRBV11-2, the J call TRBJ1-4; 7 nucleotides agree with TRBD1. CDR1 and CDR2 from the germline V gene are SGHAT and FQNNGV. V lost 7 bases to trimming and J lost 8 bases; unmatched junction nucleotides: 7. The length of the CDR3 is 13 residues. The CDR3 DNA reads TGTGCCAGCACCTGGACAGGAGCCGAAAAACTGTTTTTT. This codes for CASTWTGAEKLFF.

This clonotype was seen a handful of times. J is TRBJ1-1 and V is TRBV20-1; TRBD1 aligns across 7 bases. V lost 2 bases and J lost 3; bases outside the gene matches: 3. The CDR3 sequence is 13 residues long. Germline CDR1 reads DFQATT; CDR2 reads SNEGSKA (reference sequence). CDR3 nucleotide sequence: TGCAGTGCTAGACCCCAGGGGGACACTGAAGCTTTCTTT. Its protein product is CSARPQGDTEAFF.

V usage is TRBV11-2 and J usage is TRBJ2-7; D unclear. The CDR3 consists of 14 residues. The germline CDR1 and CDR2 sequences are SGHAT and FQNNGV. Between the trimmed V and J ends, which lost 3 bases and 4 bases, there was a span of 13 bases. The CDR3 DNA follows: TGTGCCAGCAGCTTTGGCAGTATCGGGTACGAGCAGTACTTC. Translation: CASSFGSIGYEQYF.

This clonotype was seen ten or more times. The CDR3 coding sequence is TGCGCCAGCAGCCCAATAGGCACAGATACGCAGTATTTT. This gives the protein CASSPIGTDTQYF. The gene calls are TRBV5-1 and TRBJ2-3; D is ambiguous. CDR3 length: 13 amino acids. V was cut by 4 bases and J by 1 base, with 7 bases left in between. The germline gives CDR1 SGHRS, CDR2 YFSETQ.

The chain couples TRBV6-2 or TRBV6-3 to TRBJ2-1; either TRBD1 or TRBD2 may fit D (5 bases each). Germline V lookup: CDR1 MNHEY, CDR2 SVGEGT. The V end was cut by 4 bases, the J end by 4 bases, with 14 bases between. The CDR3 spans 15 residues. The CDR3 loop reads CASSSSRGPYNEQFF. For the CDR3, the DNA is TGTGCCAGCAGTTCCAGCCGGGGACCTTACAATGAGCAGTTCTTC.

This clonotype has only a few counts. This chain joins TRBV30 and TRBJ1-4; TRBD1 is a possible D gene (5 bases). Germline loops: CDR1 GTSNPN, CDR2 SVGIG (reference sequence). V was clipped by 0 bases and J by 5 bases, with 13 bases between them. The CDR3 sequence is 15 residues long. CDR3 sequence: CAWSVGNRLNEKLFF. The CDR3 nucleotides are TGTGCCTGGAGTGTTGGGAACAGGCTGAATGAAAAACTGTTTTTT.

The chain uses TRBV29-1 and TRBJ1-4, with 10 bases lining up with TRBD1. Germline loops: CDR1 SQVTM, CDR2 ANQGSEA. This CDR3 is 15 amino acids long. V shed 6 bases and J 3 bases; nucleotides not matched to a gene: 7. CDR3 loop: CSVIGTGEPNEKLFF. The CDR3 coding sequence is TGCAGCGTGATCGGGACAGGGGAACCTAATGAAAAACTGTTTTTT. The variable domain in full, completed from reference TRBV29-1 and TRBJ1-4, reads SAVISQKPSRDICQRGTSLTIQCQVDSQVTMMFWYRQQPGQSLTLIATANQGSEATYESGFVIDKFPISRPNLTFSTLTVSNMSPEDSSIYLCSVIGTGEPNEKLFFGSGTQLSVL.

This clonotype has more than one count but fewer than ten. The CDR3 loop is CASRETGLETQYF. CDR3 coding DNA: TGTGCCAGCAGGGAGACTGGGTTAGAGACCCAGTACTTC. The chain is built from TRBV2 and TRBJ2-5; no clear D gene. Germline-derived CDR1 and CDR2 are SNHLY and FYNNEI. Trimming left V 6 bases short and J 4 bases short, with 12 bases between. This CDR3 is 13 amino acids long.

The count of this clonotype is one. V is TRBV5-6 and J is TRBJ2-3; perhaps TRBD1 as D (5 bases). V shed 2 bases and J shed 4 bases, with 14 bases lying between them. The germline V gene encodes CDR1 SGHDT and CDR2 YYEEEE. This CDR3 is built from 15 residues. Here the CDR3 reads CASSFIQGGADTQYF. The CDR3 DNA follows: TGTGCCAGCAGCTTCATCCAGGGTGGGGCAGATACGCAGTATTTT.

This clonotype was detected a few times. The genes are TRBV5-1 and TRBJ2-5, with unresolved D. Trimming pared 0 bases from V and 0 bases from J, leaving 15 bases between. Germline V lookup: CDR1 SGHRS, CDR2 YFSETQ. The CDR3 contains 17 residues. CDR3 in amino acids: CASSLEREPTYQETQYF. In DNA, the CDR3 is TGCGCCAGCAGCTTGGAAAGGGAACCTACGTACCAAGAGACCCAGTACTTC.

This chain links TRBV20-1 with TRBJ2-2; 10 bases fit TRBD2. CDR3 size: 17 residues. Germline V gene sequence: CDR1 DFQATT, CDR2 SNEGSKA (reference sequence). Unmatched junction bases numbered 5, after V lost 0 bases and J lost 1 base. The CDR3 DNA reads as TGCAGTGCTAGAGATTGGGTAGCGGGGGGGAACACCGGGGAGCTGTTTTTT. Translation gives CSARDWVAGGNTGELFF.